The sequence of this T cell receptor (beta chain) was determined in a study of T cells after yellow fever vaccination. Germline V lookup: CDR1 SGHVS, CDR2 FNYEAQ. V gave up 2 bases and J gave up 9 bases; unmatched junction bases: 5. This CDR3 has 15 amino acids. This clonotype came up many times. It was through 5'RACE template switching that TCR cDNA was made, with a universal primer site and UMIs added. TCRdb fed the 5' RACE reads into MiXCR, producing one record per CDR3 protein. The sample lists around 550,000 distinct CDR3 sequences, 19% seen once, with approximately 15% in the top ten. The chain recombines TRBV7-6 with TRBJ1-6, with 9 bases matching TRBD1. The receptor's source is a man under 40 who received the YFV17D yellow fever vaccine. Source: PBMCs, taken 15 days after the yellow fever booster vaccination. The CDR3 nucleotides read TGTGCCAGCAGCTTATCAACAGGGGGCGGTTCACCCCTCCACTTT. Translating it yields CASSLSTGGGSPLHF.